Each of the 6 T cell receptor beta chains below was sequenced from the same sample in a study of technical replicates of blood from several donors. TCRdb keeps only in-frame clones here, not all; method: immunoSEQ multiplex PCR. The sample lists about 94,000 clones, 95% occurring once. The sequencing input was T cells isolated from PBMCs. The receptors originated from a human donor in good health.

The chain joins TRBV28 to TRBJ2-3, with 16 bases identical to TRBD2. The V and J ends lost 1 base and 4 bases, in that order; junction bases with no gene match: 8. Germline CDR1 is MDHEN and CDR2 is SYDVKM. The CDR3 consists of 19 residues. The CDR3 DNA is TGTGCCAGCAGTTTATCGGGACTAGCGGGGGGGCGGGTTGCAGATACGCAGTATTTT. Amino acid sequence: CASSLSGLAGGRVADTQYF.

The CDR3 region has the DNA TGCGCCAGCTCGGATCCAGGTGAGACCTACGAGCAGTACTTC. Amino acid sequence: CASSDPGETYEQYF. The rearrangement uses TRBV10-1 and TRBJ2-7; D not certain. This CDR3 comprises 14 residues. Germline V gene sequence: CDR1 WNHNN, CDR2 SYGVQD (reference sequence). V lost 8 bases to trimming and J lost 2 bases, with 16 bases between them.

CDR3 amino acids: CASSFSLTSGSLQETQYF. The DNA of the CDR3 is TGTGCCAGCAGTTTTTCCCTAACTAGCGGGAGCCTCCAAGAGACCCAGTACTTC. This chain links TRBV28 with TRBJ2-5, with 11 positions matching TRBD2. Germline V lookup: CDR1 MDHEN, CDR2 SYDVKM. The CDR3 is made up of 18 amino acids. The junction had 10 bases not matched to a gene; V was cut back by 3 bases and J by 1 base.

The gene calls are TRBV30 and TRBJ1-2; 10 bases agree with TRBD1. The germline gives CDR1 GTSNPN, CDR2 SVGIG (reference sequence). V was pared by 3 bases and J by 6 bases, with 10 bases of the junction left unmatched. The CDR3 is 15 amino acids. The CDR3 sequence is CAWSFSPTGGNGYTF. The CDR3 nucleotides read TGTGCCTGGAGCTTTTCTCCGACAGGGGGCAATGGCTACACCTTC.

This chain connects TRBV6-1 to TRBJ2-3; 7 nucleotides line up with TRBD2. V shed 2 bases and J 1 base; nucleotides not matched to a gene: 3. CDR1 and CDR2 (germline): MNHNS, SASEGT. This CDR3 has 15 amino acids. In DNA, the CDR3 is TGTGCCAGCAGTGAACGGCTAGCGGGCACAGATACGCAGTATTTT. Amino acids: CASSERLAGTDTQYF.

This chain uses TRBV15 with TRBJ1-5; D is unclear. Germline values: CDR1 LNHNV, CDR2 YYDKDF (reference sequence). This CDR3 contains 15 residues. Deletions cut 0 bases from V and 0 bases from J, with 6 bases between. CDR3 loop: CATSRDLVSNQPQHF. Written as DNA, the CDR3 is TGTGCCACCAGCAGAGATCTCGTTAGCAATCAGCCCCAGCATTTT. The variable domain in full, with the rest retrieved from reference TRBV15 and TRBJ1-5, is DAMVIQNPRYQVTQFGKPVTLSCSQTLNHNVMYWYQQKSSQAPKLLFHYYDKDFNNEADTPDNFQSRRPNTSFCFLDIRSPGLGDTAMYLCATSRDLVSNQPQHFGDGTRLSIL.